The present T cell receptor (beta chain) was sequenced within a study of shared clonotypes between healthy human individuals (dated by TCRdb to 2020 to 2022). In terms of the full investigation: A couple of women and three men aged 18 to 49 years were included in the cohort. For each donor, three plates each were used for CD4 naive and CD4 memory, two plates were used for CD8 naive, and one plate was used for CD8 memory. To estimate repertoire size and how much clonotype sharing occurs between individuals, the study deeply sequenced the blood TCR repertoires of five healthy adults. To increase sequencing depth and limit assay-specific biases, different laboratories used diverse techniques to prepare libraries and sequence TCR repertoires. Between about 0.9 and 8.9 billion PBMCs per donor were obtained by leukapheresis.

This clone has just one count. No cognate antigen has been identified for it. Within one base of it there is no much larger clone, and no base qualities were kept. Using the deep immunoSEQ assay, TCR CDR3 regions were amplified from genomic DNA by multiplex PCR. For each cell subset, the extracted genomic DNA was distributed evenly across all wells of several immunoSEQ 96-well plates, and each plate served as one replicate. For sorted subsets, each replicate PCR was loaded with roughly 0.2 ug genomic DNA, equivalent to approximately 33,000 T cell genomes. Purified libraries were quantified with a Qubit 3.0 fluorometer, sized on a Bioanalyzer 2100, and re-quantified with the KAPA Library Quantification kit. Every immunoSEQ 96-well plate was sequenced on a separate single-read 150-cycle Illumina NextSeq 550 flow cell. The paper's processing steps were these. The immunoSEQ output contained only junctional sequences without quality scores, so filtering could not match that applied to full-length reads. To assign V/J genes and CDR3, sequences were annotated against IMGT germline references using PyIR, a Python wrapper for IgBLAST v1.9. Reads were filtered out if the reads had weak V/J assignments (E-value above 1e-6), no CDR3, stop codons, out-of-frame junctions, or ambiguous translated residues. V3J clonotypes were defined as sequences sharing the same inferred V gene, J gene, and CDR3 amino acid sequence. The percentage overlap between two repertoires was calculated by dividing the number of shared unique clonotypes by the size of the smaller repertoire. Richness of each repertoire was evaluated using RTK rarefaction, the Chao1 estimator, and Recon v2.1 estimates of unobserved clonotypes. OLGA was used to compute generation probabilities for all TCRbeta clonotypes that the gDNA method yielded from four donors. TCRdb obtained this table from immuneACCESS and retained in-frame rearrangements with V and J assigned. These tables miss some clones; where compared with another copy, unresolved V genes account for less than half of the shortfall, and the remainder is unexplained. The V and J calls and the clone size are those of that table, but D and trimming were determined from the DNA. The sample table contains more than 2,000,000 clones; only one count was recorded for more than 80% of them. The ten largest account for 0.3% to 0.4% of the sample.

CDR1 and CDR2 (SGHVS, FQNEAQ) derive from the germline V gene. V and J are trimmed by 5 bases and 3 bases, and the gene matches miss 19 bases of the junction. The CDR3, from cysteine to phenylalanine, totals 19 residues. The only DNA kept is the CDR3, 57 bases in frame from the first base. The donors were healthy, HIV-negative adults who had no recently reported acute infections or vaccinations. All donors were Caucasian adults living in Nashville, Tennessee, USA. Magnetic negative selection was used to enrich CD4+ T cells, after which naive cells were positively selected on CD45RA and the negative fraction became the memory subset. Blood was collected by leukapheresis, and PBMCs were isolated by Ficoll-Histopaque density gradient centrifugation and then cryopreserved in liquid nitrogen vapor phase. Analytical flow cytometry was used to check the purity and quantity of every magnetically sorted T cell population. Genomic DNA was isolated from each sorted fraction and quantified by UV absorbance on a Nanodrop 2000c.

What the authors observed across the whole study: Even with the large sequencing depth, rarefaction of the sorted-subset datasets indicated that sequencing was incomplete. Pairwise subsampling indicated that sequencing depth was expected to affect the degree of clonotype sharing among donors. The genetic and exposure-history diversity represented was limited by the small number of donors. Only blood was sampled, and tissue TCR repertoires likely differ from those in blood. Larger estimated clonotype richness was generally found for naive subsets than for memory subsets. Around 5% of naive CD4, around 4% of naive CD8, 2.3% of memory CD4, and roughly 0.4% of memory CD8 clonotypes were shared across four donors. Clonotypes shared by all four sorted-subset donors showed higher generation probabilities than non-shared clonotypes.

The receptor's source is a man between 18 and 35 years old in good health. Some clones in this sample may be carry-over from other donors' samples. The rearranged chain carries TRBV7-8 and TRBJ1-5, with TRBD1 matching 7 junction bases. The material sequenced was naive CD4+ T cells from PBMCs. This sample's cell subset or site label indicates: CD45RA+ positively selected. The CDR3 in this case is CASSILRGGRDRNNQPQHF. The bases are TGTGCCAGCAGCATACTCCGGGGGGGTAGGGACAGAAACAATCAGCCCCAGCATTTT.